These 2 T cell receptor beta chains originate from one sample sequenced in a study of radiation and T cells in renal cell carcinoma (dated by TCRdb to about 2020). The sample's time point label is to be understood as: blood 2 weeks post-SBRT. The sample's treatment or condition, from its label and the paper: 15 Gy SBRT to primary tumor, nephrectomy 4 weeks later. The method behind the library was the immunoSEQ multiplex PCR assay. What TCRdb holds here is the immuneACCESS table cut down to in-frame rearrangements. Part of the clones is not present; checked against another copy, under half of the missing clones reflect an unresolved V gene, and the others are unexplained. This sample lists roughly 60,000 clones; around 80% were detected once. Roughly 7.4% of the sample belongs to the ten largest clones. This sample comprised blood, obtained from a patient whose treatment included radiotherapy and nephrectomy. These receptors were taken from a man aged 60-69 years with renal cell carcinoma.

This clone was counted once. The rearrangement uses TRBV2 and TRBJ1-6; D remains ambiguous. This CDR3 has 15 residues. Trimming took off 4 bases at V and 0 bases at J, with 7 bases between the two ends. The V gene's germline CDR1 is SNHLY and CDR2 FYNNEI. The DNA for the CDR3 is TGTGCCAGCAGTGCCTTGAGCTCCTATAATTCACCCCTCCACTTT. Amino acids: CASSALSSYNSPLHF.

The chain joins TRBV6-5 to TRBJ2-1; weak D call: TRBD1 (5 bases). Trimming removed 9 bases from V and 2 bases from J, with 11 bases in between. Germline CDR1 and CDR2: MNHEY and SVGAGI. This CDR3 has 13 amino acids. Here the CDR3 reads CASWGSPYNEQFF. In nucleotides, the CDR3 is TGTGCCAGTTGGGGCAGTCCCTACAATGAGCAGTTCTTC.